Listed below are T cell receptor beta chains from one sample, sequenced in a study of T-cell reconstitution after alpha-beta-depleted transplantation in children. TCRdb re-derived calls from the PCR reads in MiXCR, one entry per CDR3 protein. Of around 300,000 distinct CDR3 sequences in the sample, around 10% were seen once. Sample: PBMCs, taken before TCRalphabeta/CD19-depleted stem cell transplant. The source of these receptors is a boy less than two years old with acute myeloid leukemia, due to receive a stem cell transplant. Both conserved end residues are part of each CDR3. A D gene is named only where the DNA matches it firmly.

TRBV20-1	.	CSASRGNQPQHF
TRBV29-1	.	CSVEEGIFYEQYF
TRBV18	TRBD1	CASSPSGQGLYEQYF
TRBV28	.	CAMGPGLLWGFYEQYF
TRBV6-5	.	CASSYTIGAFAFQETQYF
TRBV11-2	TRBD2	CASAARKSGGRETQYF
TRBV18	TRBD1	CASSPPGTGSEKLFF
TRBV5-1	.	CASSPRWGADTGELFF
TRBV20-1	.	CSAAGHTQYF
TRBV10-3	.	CAISETGGATEAFF
TRBV20-1	TRBD2	CSADTDLRERGLRETQYF
TRBV12-3/TRBV12-4	.	CASSRQRIYEQYF
TRBV5-1	.	CASSFDANEQFF